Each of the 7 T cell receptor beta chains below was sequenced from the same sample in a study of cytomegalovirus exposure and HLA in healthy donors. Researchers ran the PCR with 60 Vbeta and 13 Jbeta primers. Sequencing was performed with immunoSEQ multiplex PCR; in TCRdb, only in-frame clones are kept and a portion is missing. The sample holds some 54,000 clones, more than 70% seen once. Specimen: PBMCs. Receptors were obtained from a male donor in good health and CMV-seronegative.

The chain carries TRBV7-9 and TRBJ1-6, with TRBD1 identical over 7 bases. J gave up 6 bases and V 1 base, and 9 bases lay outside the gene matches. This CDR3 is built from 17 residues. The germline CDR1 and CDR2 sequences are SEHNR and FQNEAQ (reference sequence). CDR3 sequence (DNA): TGTGCCAGCAGCTTAGACCCGTTGACAGGGCCTAATTCACCCCTCCACTTT. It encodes CASSLDPLTGPNSPLHF.

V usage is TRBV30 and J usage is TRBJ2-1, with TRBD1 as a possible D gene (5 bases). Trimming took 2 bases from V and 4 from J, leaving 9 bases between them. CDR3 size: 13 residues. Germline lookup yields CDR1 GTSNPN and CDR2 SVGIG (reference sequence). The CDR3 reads CAWSKGNYNEQFF. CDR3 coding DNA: TGTGCCTGGAGTAAGGGGAATTACAATGAGCAGTTCTTC. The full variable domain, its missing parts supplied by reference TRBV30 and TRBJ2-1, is SQTIHQWPATLVQPVGSPLSLECTVEGTSNPNLYWYRQAAGRGLQLLFYSVGIGQISSEVPQNLSASRPQDRQFILSSKKLLLSDSGFYLCAWSKGNYNEQFFGPGTRLTVL.

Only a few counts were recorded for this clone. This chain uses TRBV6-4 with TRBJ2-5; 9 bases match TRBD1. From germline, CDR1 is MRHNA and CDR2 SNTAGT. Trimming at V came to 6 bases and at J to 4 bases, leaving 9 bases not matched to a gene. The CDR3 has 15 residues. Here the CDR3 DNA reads TGTGCCAGCAGAAGGACAGGGGCGGTTGCAGAGACCCAGTACTTC. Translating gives CASRRTGAVAETQYF.

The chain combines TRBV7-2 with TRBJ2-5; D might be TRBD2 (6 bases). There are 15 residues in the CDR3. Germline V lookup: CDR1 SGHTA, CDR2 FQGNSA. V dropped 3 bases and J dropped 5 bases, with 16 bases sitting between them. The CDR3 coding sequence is TGTGCCAGCAGCTTTTCCCTGGGTAGCGGCGAGACCCAGTACTTC. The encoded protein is CASSFSLGSGETQYF.

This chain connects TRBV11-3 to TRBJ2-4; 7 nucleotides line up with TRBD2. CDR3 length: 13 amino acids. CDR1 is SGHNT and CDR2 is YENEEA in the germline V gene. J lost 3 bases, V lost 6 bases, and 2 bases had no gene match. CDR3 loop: CASSRGDKNIQYF. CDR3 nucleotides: TGTGCCAGCAGTCGGGGGGACAAAAACATTCAGTACTTC.

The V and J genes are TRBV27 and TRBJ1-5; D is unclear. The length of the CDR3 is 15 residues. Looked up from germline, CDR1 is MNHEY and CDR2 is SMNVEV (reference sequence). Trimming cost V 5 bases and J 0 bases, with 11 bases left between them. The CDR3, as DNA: TGTGCCAGCAGTATCTCGTCTTATAGCAATCAGCCCCAGCATTTT. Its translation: CASSISSYSNQPQHF.

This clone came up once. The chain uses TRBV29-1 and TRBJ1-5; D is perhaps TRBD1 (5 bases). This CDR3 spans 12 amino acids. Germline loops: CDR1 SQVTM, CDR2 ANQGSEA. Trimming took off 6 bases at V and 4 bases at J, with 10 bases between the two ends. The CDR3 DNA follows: TGCAGCGTGGGCGGGGGGAATCAGCCCCAGCATTTT. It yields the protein CSVGGGNQPQHF. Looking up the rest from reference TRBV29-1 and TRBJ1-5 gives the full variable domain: SAVISQKPSRDICQRGTSLTIQCQVDSQVTMMFWYRQQPGQSLTLIATANQGSEATYESGFVIDKFPISRPNLTFSTLTVSNMSPEDSSIYLCSVGGGNQPQHFGDGTRLSIL.